The 5 T cell receptor beta chains below all came from one sample that was sequenced in a study of blood T cell repertoires in COVID-19. The method was immunoSEQ multiplex PCR; TCRdb's version includes in-frame clones alone and lacks a portion of them. This table holds about 46,000 clones, approximately 85% found once. The sequencing sample was made of peripheral blood. These receptors were collected from a human donor in a cohort sampled during active COVID-19. The donor label of this sample is uncertain.

This clone was recorded only once. The genes are TRBV28 and TRBJ1-6, with D perhaps matching TRBD1 (6 bases). This CDR3 has 15 amino acids. From germline, CDR1 is MDHEN and CDR2 SYDVKM. V dropped 7 bases and J dropped 13 bases, with 23 bases sitting between them. Here the CDR3 reads CASNRPQGANEPLHF. CDR3 nucleotide sequence: TGTGCCAGCAATCGACCACAGGGAGCAAATGAGCCCCTCCACTTT.

In its sample, this clone was seen once. The chain joins TRBV7-3 to TRBJ1-1; D possibly corresponds to TRBD1 (5 bases). This CDR3 is 15 amino acids long. Germline V gene sequence: CDR1 SGHTA, CDR2 FQGTGA. V lost 5 bases and J 1 base, leaving 14 bases between the germline ends. CDR3 region: CASSLNPRGNTEAFF. CDR3 nucleotides: TGTGCCAGCAGCCTAAATCCTAGGGGGAACACTGAAGCTTTCTTT.

The V call is TRBV27, the J call TRBJ1-6; no reliable D call. Germline V lookup: CDR1 MNHEY, CDR2 SMNVEV (reference sequence). The CDR3 is 14 amino acids. Trimming left V 6 bases short and J 5 bases short, with 11 bases between. CDR3 nucleotide sequence: TGTGCCAGCAGGCCTGAGAGGGATAATTCACCCCTCCACTTT. Its protein product is CASRPERDNSPLHF.

The chain is built from TRBV5-5 and TRBJ1-4; possible D gene TRBD1, 6 bases. The length of the CDR3 is 15 residues. From germline, CDR1 is SGHKS and CDR2 YYEKEE (reference sequence). Trimming took 4 bases from V and 4 from J, leaving 14 bases between them. The CDR3 is CASSPRGLDNEKLFF. CDR3 nucleotides: TGTGCCAGCAGCCCGAGGGGGTTAGATAATGAAAAACTGTTTTTT.

This chain links TRBV6-5 with TRBJ1-3; 11 bases agree with TRBD1. Losses at the gene ends were 4 bases for V and 5 bases for J; bases not matched to a gene: 7. The germline CDR1 and CDR2 sequences are MNHEY and SVGAGI. The CDR3 contains 16 residues. The CDR3 nucleotides are TGTGCCAGCAGTTTCCCGGGACAGGGGGGAAGAAACACCATATATTTT. Translating it yields CASSFPGQGGRNTIYF.